The 17 T cell receptor beta chains listed next were all sequenced from one sample in a study of PD-L1 blockade in urothelial cancer. Method: immunoSEQ multiplex PCR; TCRdb's copy keeps in-frame clones and lacks some. Of about 120,000 clones detected, 75% to 90% appear once; the ten largest clones hold under 2%. Documented time point: peripheral blood 6 weeks after treatment start. The sample was PBMCs, taken around atezolizumab (anti-PD-L1) treatment. Receptors originate from a man aged 60-69 years with urothelial cancer.

The chain combines TRBV28 with TRBJ1-1; 12 bases line up with TRBD1. The germline CDR1 and CDR2 sequences are MDHEN and SYDVKM. The CDR3 extends over 18 amino acids. After removal of 3 bases from V and 5 bases from J, the junction contained 13 bases not matched to a gene. CDR3 bases: TGTGCCAGCAGTTTCGATATAGGGACAGGGGGCGCTCGGACTGAAGCTTTCTTT. Protein product: CASSFDIGTGGARTEAFF.

Comment on this clone: At one boundary the junction diverges from the germline segment, which might be a read error. V is TRBV7-7 and J is TRBJ1-3; D unclear. Germline loops: CDR1 SSHAT, CDR2 FNYEAQ (reference sequence). This CDR3 contains 15 residues. The CDR3: CASSRRPGSGNTIYF. DNA of the CDR3: TGTGCTAGCAGCCGACGCCCAGGCTCTGGAAACACCATATATTTT.

This chain connects TRBV10-1 to TRBJ2-6; 7 bases line up with TRBD1. The CDR3 is made up of 15 amino acids. Germline CDR1 and CDR2: WNHNN and SYGVQD (reference sequence). Trimming at V came to 4 bases and at J to 4 bases, leaving 4 bases not matched to a gene. DNA of the CDR3: TGCGCCAGCAGTGCAGACAGGGTGGGGGCCAACGTCCTGACTTTC. Protein sequence: CASSADRVGANVLTF.

The rearrangement uses TRBV10-3 and TRBJ2-1, with 12 positions matching TRBD2. Germline lookup yields CDR1 ENHRY and CDR2 SYGVKD. V lost 0 bases and J lost 8; bases outside the gene matches: 2. CDR3 length: 15 amino acids. The CDR3 reads CAISESASGGDEQFF. DNA for the CDR3: TGTGCCATCAGTGAGTCGGCTAGCGGGGGGGATGAGCAGTTCTTC.

The table lists this clone with a count of one. V and J are TRBV10-1 and TRBJ2-3; 9 nucleotides line up with TRBD1. The CDR3 covers 15 residues. Trimming cost V 2 bases and J 2 bases; bases outside gene matches: 2. Germline CDR1 reads WNHNN; CDR2 reads SYGVQD (reference sequence). DNA for the CDR3: TGCGCCAGCAGTGAGGGACAGGGGCCCACAGATACGCAGTATTTT. Its protein product is CASSEGQGPTDTQYF.

This clone appeared once. The V call is TRBV27, the J call TRBJ1-1; D remains ambiguous. The germline V and J ends were trimmed by 3 bases and 4 bases, with 15 bases remaining between them. CDR1 and CDR2 from the germline V gene are MNHEY and SMNVEV (reference sequence). The CDR3 is made up of 15 amino acids. In nucleotides, the CDR3 is TGTGCCAGCAGTTTCGGGTTGCGGGCCGGCACTGAAGCTTTCTTT. Amino acids: CASSFGLRAGTEAFF.

V usage is TRBV29-1 and J usage is TRBJ2-1, with TRBD2 matching 12 bases. This CDR3 contains 14 residues. Germline-derived CDR1 and CDR2 are SQVTM and ANQGSEA. V gave up 6 bases and J gave up 8 bases; unmatched junction bases: 8. For the CDR3, the DNA is TGCAGCGTCGCGACTAGCGGGAGAAGGGATGAGCAGTTCTTC. This encodes CSVATSGRRDEQFF.

This sequence joins TRBV19 and TRBJ2-1; 8 bases align to TRBD1. This CDR3 comprises 16 residues. The germline V gene encodes CDR1 LNHDA and CDR2 SQIVND (reference sequence). Trimming at V came to 5 bases and at J to 1 base, leaving 7 bases not matched to a gene. This CDR3 reads CASSSRQGRSYNEQFF. CDR3 in DNA: TGTGCCAGTAGTTCCAGACAGGGGAGGTCCTACAATGAGCAGTTCTTC.

The chain employs TRBV19 and TRBJ1-4; the match to TRBD1 covers 10 bases. The CDR3 extends over 15 amino acids. The ends lost 5 bases at V and 8 bases at J; junction bases unmatched: 8. Germline CDR1 is LNHDA and CDR2 is SQIVND (reference sequence). CDR3 nucleotide sequence: TGTGCCAGTAGTCGCATGACAGGGGGCGAGGAAAAACTGTTTTTT. It encodes CASSRMTGGEEKLFF. The variable domain in full, completed from reference TRBV19 and TRBJ1-4, reads DGGITQSPKYLFRKEGQNVTLSCEQNLNHDAMYWYRQDPGQGLRLIYYSQIVNDFQKGDIAEGYSVSREKKESFPLTVTSAQKNPTAFYLCASSRMTGGEEKLFFGSGTQLSVL.

The chain combines TRBV5-6 with TRBJ2-7; 8 bases are shared with TRBD2. The CDR3 extends over 14 amino acids. V dropped 4 bases and J dropped 3; count of bases not matched to a gene: 6. The germline CDR1 and CDR2 sequences are SGHDT and YYEEEE. The DNA of the CDR3 is TGTGCCAGCAGCCCCAGGGCGGGGGGCTACGAGCAGTACTTC. Encoded protein: CASSPRAGGYEQYF.

The J gene is TRBJ2-7, the V gene TRBV27; 7 bases fit TRBD1. With V trimmed by 3 bases and J by 2 bases, 4 bases remained unmatched. The CDR3 is 14 amino acids. Germline V gives CDR1 MNHEY, CDR2 SMNVEV (reference sequence). DNA of the CDR3: TGTGCCAGCAGTTTTTGGGACAGACCCTACGAGCAGTACTTC. This sequence encodes CASSFWDRPYEQYF.

About this clone itself: Other DNA variants within this sample encode the same CDR3. The chain couples TRBV5-4 to TRBJ1-3; D unclear. The V gene's germline CDR1 is SGHNT and CDR2 YYREEE (reference sequence). The CDR3 spans 15 residues. The V gene lost 2 bases and the J gene lost 1 base, with 10 bases spanning the gap. The CDR3 protein is CASSLGRGSGNTIYF. DNA for the CDR3: TGTGCCAGCAGCTTAGGGAGAGGGTCTGGAAACACCATATATTTT.

The V gene is TRBV12-2, the J gene TRBJ2-7; the D segment call TRBD2 is taken from the table without a DNA check. TRBV12-2 is a listed pseudogene. The CDR3 consists of 13 residues. The CDR3 DNA sequence: TGTGCAAGTCGCTTAGCGTGCCTACTCGGGCAGTACTTC. It is translated as CASRLACLLGQYF.

The chain couples TRBV9 to TRBJ2-7; 11 positions match TRBD1. This CDR3 region has 14 residues. Germline-derived CDR1 and CDR2 are SGDLS and YYNGEE. The J segment lost 5 bases and the V segment lost 0 bases, leaving 1 base of the junction unmatched. CDR3 nucleotides: TGTGCCAGCAGCGTAGAGGGACAGGGGGACGAGCAGTACTTC. It is translated as CASSVEGQGDEQYF.

The chain uses TRBV7-2 and TRBJ2-7; 8 nucleotides agree with TRBD1. V lost 1 base and J lost 4; bases outside the gene matches: 6. CDR1 and CDR2 from the germline V gene are SGHTA and FQGNSA. The CDR3 is 15 amino acids. CDR3 residues: CASSLGQGTFYEQYF. The CDR3 DNA reads TGTGCCAGCAGCTTAGGACAGGGGACCTTTTACGAGCAGTACTTC.

V is TRBV7-4 and J is TRBJ1-4, with D unresolved. The CDR3 contains 16 residues. Germline assignment: CDR1 SGHVT and CDR2 SQSDAQ. Trimming shortened V by 0 bases and J by 2 bases, and 10 bases separated the two germline ends. The CDR3 DNA sequence: TGTGCCAGCAGCTTAGCCGGGTTGGGTACTAATGAAAAACTGTTTTTT. It specifies CASSLAGLGTNEKLFF. Using reference TRBV7-4 and TRBJ1-4 for the parts outside the CDR3, the full variable domain is GAGVSQSPRYKVAKRGRDVALRCDSISGHVTLYWYRQTLGQGSEVLTYSQSDAQRDKSGRPSGRFSAERPERSVSTLKIQRTEQGDSAVYLCASSLAGLGTNEKLFFGSGTQLSVL.

The CDR3 coding sequence is TGTGCCAGCAGCCCAGGACAGGGGGCGGACGAGCAGTACTTC. Translated: CASSPGQGADEQYF. J is TRBJ2-7 and V is TRBV7-8; 11 bases agree with TRBD1. Germline V CDR1 and CDR2: SGHVS, FQNEAQ. V lost 5 bases, J lost 5 bases, and 5 bases stayed unmatched. CDR3 length: 14 residues.